This is a list of T cell receptor beta chains from one sample in a study of blood T cells in healthy people across ages. TCRdb recomputed calls from the 5' RACE reads with MiXCR, one row per CDR3 protein. The sample records 450,000 to 700,000 distinct CDR3 sequences, 27% being singletons. Sequencing input: blood. The receptors were gathered from a woman aged 70-85 years in good health. The CDR3 runs from the conserved cysteine through the conserved F or W. Clone size is not always given. Where it is, it says once, few, many or a class for expanded clones.

abundance: few; len: 12; j_gene: TRBJ2-3; v_gene: TRBV12-3/TRBV12-4; CDR3aa: CASSPNVVAQYF
abundance: few; len: 14; j_gene: TRBJ2-5; v_gene: TRBV3-1; CDR3aa: CASSQVAIQETQYF
abundance: -; len: 16; j_gene: TRBJ1-2; v_gene: TRBV24-1; CDR3aa: CATSDSDFSPNYGYTF
abundance: many; len: 15; j_gene: TRBJ2-1; v_gene: TRBV20-1; CDR3aa: CSARTGGARNNEQFF
abundance: few; len: 13; j_gene: TRBJ1-2; v_gene: TRBV29-1; CDR3aa: CSVGGGEGYGYTF
abundance: -; len: 14; j_gene: TRBJ2-3; v_gene: TRBV10-3; CDR3aa: CAISEEVGTASQYF
abundance: -; len: 17; j_gene: TRBJ1-3; v_gene: TRBV27; CDR3aa: CASSPPRRHYSGNTIYF
abundance: few; len: 12; j_gene: TRBJ2-3; v_gene: TRBV20-1; CDR3aa: CSLTGSTDTQYF
abundance: few; len: 15; j_gene: TRBJ2-3; v_gene: TRBV2; CDR3aa: CASRAGTVYTDTQYF
abundance: few; len: 13; j_gene: TRBJ1-5; v_gene: TRBV27; CDR3aa: CASRPNSNQPQHF
abundance: -; len: 16; j_gene: TRBJ2-3; v_gene: TRBV6-2/TRBV6-3; CDR3aa: CASSPGTGLSTDTQYF
abundance: few; len: 20; j_gene: TRBJ2-6; v_gene: TRBV4-1; CDR3aa: CASSQESGGSSSFGANVLTF
abundance: -; len: 16; j_gene: TRBJ2-5; v_gene: TRBV5-1; CDR3aa: CASSLGLAGGEETQYF
abundance: once; len: 17; j_gene: TRBJ2-3; v_gene: TRBV28; CDR3aa: CASRAPLFRGPTDTQYF
abundance: -; len: 16; j_gene: TRBJ2-5; v_gene: TRBV5-8; CDR3aa: CASSSSGGAYQETQYF
abundance: -; len: 14; j_gene: TRBJ2-7; v_gene: TRBV12-3/TRBV12-4; CDR3aa: CASTIGSVRSEQYF
abundance: -; len: 12; j_gene: -; v_gene: TRBV12-3/TRBV12-4; CDR3aa: CAGSFGSYEQYF
abundance: -; len: 14; j_gene: TRBJ1-5; v_gene: TRBV29-1; CDR3aa: CSVGGTGSNQPQHF
abundance: -; len: 14; j_gene: TRBJ1-1; v_gene: TRBV12-3/TRBV12-4; CDR3aa: CASSFQGGGSEAFF
abundance: -; len: 13; j_gene: TRBJ2-2; v_gene: TRBV12-3/TRBV12-4; CDR3aa: CASSSWDTGELFF
abundance: many; len: 12; j_gene: TRBJ2-1; v_gene: TRBV20-1; CDR3aa: CSVGLPPAEQFF
abundance: -; len: 13; j_gene: -; v_gene: TRBV20-1; CDR3aa: CSARDGGGGTQYF
abundance: -; len: 15; j_gene: TRBJ2-5; v_gene: TRBV6-1; CDR3aa: CASSSWDTLRETQYF
abundance: -; len: 13; j_gene: TRBJ1-1; v_gene: TRBV29-1; CDR3aa: CSVGQGKFTEAFF
abundance: -; len: 15; j_gene: TRBJ1-2; v_gene: TRBV7-3; CDR3aa: CASSLNGKTNYGYTF
abundance: -; len: 13; j_gene: TRBJ2-2; v_gene: TRBV14; CDR3aa: CASSQDLVGELFF
abundance: -; len: 17; j_gene: -; v_gene: TRBV3-1; CDR3aa: CASSQELVRTGEYEQYF
abundance: few; len: 17; j_gene: TRBJ1-4; v_gene: TRBV4-1; CDR3aa: CASSQVSGGRSEEKLFF
abundance: -; len: 14; j_gene: -; v_gene: TRBV9; CDR3aa: CASSVGQSSYEQYF
abundance: few; len: 16; j_gene: TRBJ2-1; v_gene: TRBV12-3/TRBV12-4; CDR3aa: CASSLSIAGGTSEQFF